The rows below give T cell receptor beta chains drawn from one sample of a study of molecular identifiers for immune sequencing clone quantification. One entry per CDR3 protein, called by TCRdb with MiXCR from the PCR reads. The sample yields 490,000 or so distinct CDR3 sequences, approximately 25% seen once. The sample consisted of naive CD8+ T cells from blood, with Jurkat cell RNA spiked in. These TCRs come from a human donor in good health. Some libraries in this study had Jurkat cell RNA spiked in. Each CDR3 is given with its conserved first and last residue. D genes are given only for firm matches. Only part of the rows carry a size: once, few, many, or a class if the clone is expanded.

>many|TRBJ1-1|TRBV29-1|NA
TGCAGCGTGGGTGCAGCTGAAGCTTTCTTT
CSVGAAEAFF
>NA|TRBJ2-2|TRBV27|TRBD1
TGTGCCAGCCGGTGGGGGACAGGGATCGACACCGGGGAGCTGTTTTTT
CASRWGTGIDTGELFF
>many|TRBJ1-1|TRBV28|NA
TGTGCCAGCTCCGGCTTCAGGACTGAAGCTTTCTTT
CASSGFRTEAFF
>few|TRBJ2-1|TRBV13|TRBD1
TGTGCCAGCAGCCAGGGGCAACAGGGGAACTACAATGAGCAGTTCTTC
CASSQGQQGNYNEQFF
>NA|TRBJ1-2|TRBV3-2|NA
TGTGCCAGCAGCCCCGCAGATACCGGGACAGAAAATGGCTACACCTTC
CASSPADTGTENGYTF
>many|TRBJ1-1|TRBV6-2/TRBV6-3|NA
TGTGCCAGCACCCCCCGATGGGGGAGCATGAACACTGAAGCTTTCTTT
CASTPRWGSMNTEAFF
>many|TRBJ2-3|TRBV13|TRBD1
TGTGCCAGCAGCAGCCGGGACAGGGGGCGAACAGATACGCAGTATTTT
CASSSRDRGRTDTQYF
>NA|TRBJ1-4|TRBV5-4|NA
TGTGCCAGCAGCTTTGGGTCGAACGGCGGATCTAATGAAAAACTGTTTTTT
CASSFGSNGGSNEKLFF
>few|TRBJ1-4|TRBV7-9|NA
TGTGCCAGCAGCTCCGAATTAAAGGGGGCTAATGAAAAACTGTTTTTT
CASSSELKGANEKLFF
>few|TRBJ2-2|TRBV6-2/TRBV6-3|NA
TGTGCCAGCACTGGAATGGTTTGGTCCGGGGGCAACACCGGGGAGCTGTTTTTT
CASTGMVWSGGNTGELFF
>once|TRBJ2-5|TRBV7-2|NA
TGTGCCAGCAGCTCCCGAATCCTGGAGTCGGGGACCCGGTACTTC
CASSSRILESGTRYF
>many|TRBJ2-2|TRBV3-1|NA
TGTGCCAGCAGCACAGGTTTGTCCGGGGAGCTGTTTTTT
CASSTGLSGELFF
>NA|TRBJ1-1|TRBV12-5|NA
TGTGCTAGTGGTTTGACAGTGAACAATGAAGCTTTCTTT
CASGLTVNNEAFF
>NA|TRBJ2-3|TRBV5-3|NA
TGTGCCAGCAGCTTTAATCGGGGAGATACGCAGTATTTT
CASSFNRGDTQYF